These 17 T cell receptor beta chains came from one sample sequenced in a study of OX40 agonist ivuxolimab in advanced cancers. Clones were read by immunoSEQ multiplex PCR, and TCRdb kept only the in-frame ones, dropping some. The repertoire holds about 55,000 clones, with approximately 86% as singletons. This material consisted of CD4+ or CD8+ T cells sorted from blood, taken in a trial of the OX40 agonist ivuxolimab. The receptors come from an adult with an advanced solid tumor such as melanoma, head and neck, liver or kidney cancer.

This clone turned up a few times. This rearrangement joins TRBV7-8 to TRBJ1-5; no reliable D call. The CDR3 spans 16 residues. V lost 2 bases, J lost 4 bases, and 15 bases lay in between. CDR1 SGHVS and CDR2 FQNEAQ come from the germline V gene. CDR3 loop: CASSLRPDLLNQPQHF. DNA of the CDR3: TGTGCCAGCAGCTTAAGGCCCGATCTCCTAAATCAGCCCCAGCATTTT.

The rearrangement joins TRBV6-6 to TRBJ1-1; D uncertain. The germline V gene encodes CDR1 MNHNY and CDR2 SVGAGI (reference sequence). V shed 2 bases and J shed 8 bases, with 6 bases lying between them. CDR3 length: 11 residues. The CDR3 bases are TGTGCCAGCAGTTACGACCGGGAAGCTTTCTTT. It translates to CASSYDREAFF.

This clone is deemed medium-sized. The CDR3 nucleotides read TGTGCCAGCAGCTTAGGAGGGGAAGCTTTCTTT. Residues: CASSLGGEAFF. The rearrangement uses TRBV7-9 and TRBJ1-1; D is ambiguous. Trimming cost V 1 base and J 8 bases, with 5 bases left between them. Germline lookup yields CDR1 SEHNR and CDR2 FQNEAQ (reference sequence). The CDR3 covers 11 residues.

The V gene is TRBV4-1, the J gene TRBJ2-7; D gene ambiguous. V lost 0 bases and J lost 1, with 10 bases in between. CDR3 size: 15 residues. Germline V gene data show CDR1 as MGHRA and CDR2 as YSYEKL. DNA for the CDR3: TGCGCCAGCAGCCAAGAACCTTCCGGGTCCTACGAGCAGTACTTC. It translates to CASSQEPSGSYEQYF.

V and J are TRBV5-7 and TRBJ1-5; no reliable D call. TRBV5-7 is an ORF for which the function is uncertain. The CDR3 length is 16 residues. The V end was cut by 3 bases, the J end by 2 bases, with 15 bases between. CDR3 nucleotides: TGTGCCAGCAGCTGGGAGGGTGGGGAAGGCAATCAGCCCCAGCATTTT. It translates to CASSWEGGEGNQPQHF.

CDR3 sequence reads: CASSYSRAGNEQFF. In DNA, the CDR3 is TGTGCCAGCAGTTACTCGAGGGCGGGGAATGAGCAGTTCTTC. This chain uses TRBV6-5 with TRBJ2-1; perhaps TRBD2 as D (6 bases). This CDR3 spans 14 amino acids. Germline values: CDR1 MNHEY, CDR2 SVGAGI. The V and J ends lost 0 bases and 7 bases respectively, with 10 bases between them.

The gene calls are TRBV27 and TRBJ1-2; D not resolved. Per the germline V gene, CDR1 is MNHEY and CDR2 is SMNVEV (reference sequence). This CDR3 region has 12 residues. Trimming left V 0 bases short and J 8 bases short, with 7 bases between. CDR3: CASSLSGEGYTF. CDR3 nucleotide sequence: TGTGCCAGCAGTTTATCGGGAGAGGGCTACACCTTC.

The V and J genes are TRBV27 and TRBJ1-1; the D is unclear. Germline CDR1 is MNHEY and CDR2 is SMNVEV (reference sequence). The CDR3 is 13 residues long. V lost 6 bases and J 4 bases, leaving 12 bases between the germline ends. The CDR3 sequence is CASRPERRTEAFF. Here the CDR3 DNA reads TGTGCCAGCAGACCGGAAAGACGCACTGAAGCTTTCTTT.

This sequence joins TRBV13 and TRBJ2-3; D is unresolved. The ends were cut back, 3 bases at V and 0 bases at J, with 4 bases in the middle. The CDR3 runs 13 residues. Germline V CDR1 and CDR2: PRHDT, FYEKMQ (reference sequence). DNA for the CDR3: TGTGCCAGCAGCTTGGAAAGCACAGATACGCAGTATTTT. Translation: CASSLESTDTQYF. The full variable domain, in which reference TRBV13 and TRBJ2-3 provide the parts outside the CDR3, is AAGVIQSPRHLIKEKRETATLKCYPIPRHDTVYWYQQGPGQDPQFLISFYEKMQSDKGSIPDRFSAQQFSDYHSELNMSSLELGDSALYFCASSLESTDTQYFGPGTRLTVL.

The chain is built from TRBV10-3 and TRBJ2-7; a weak D match, TRBD2 (5 bases). V lost 0 bases, J lost 1 base, and 13 bases lay in between. Germline CDR1 is ENHRY and CDR2 is SYGVKD. The CDR3 runs to 16 residues. CDR3 sequence (DNA): TGTGCCATCAGTGAGTCGGCCAGCGGTGGTTCCTACGAGCAGTACTTC. Its protein is CAISESASGGSYEQYF.

V is TRBV6-1 and J is TRBJ1-5, with 12 bases matching TRBD1. V was clipped by 6 bases and J by 7 bases; unmatched bases: 4. In germline, CDR1 is MNHNS, CDR2 SASEGT. This CDR3 is 14 amino acids long. CDR3 in DNA: TGTGCCAGCAGCGGGACAGGGGGCGGCCAGCCCCAGCATTTT. Amino acids: CASSGTGGGQPQHF.

V usage is TRBV15 and J usage is TRBJ1-1; D gene uncertain. This CDR3 has 14 residues. V lost 1 base and J lost 1, with 7 bases in between. The germline V gene has CDR1 LNHNV and CDR2 YYDKDF (reference sequence). CDR3 sequence (DNA): TGTGCCACCAGCAGAGCAAAGGGGAACACTGAAGCTTTCTTT. Protein sequence: CATSRAKGNTEAFF.

The CDR3 coding sequence is TGTGCCAGCAGCTCAAAGACCGAGTATAGCAATCAGCCCCAGCATTTT. This sequence encodes CASSSKTEYSNQPQHF. V gene TRBV13 combines with J gene TRBJ1-5; no definite D call. The V end lost 4 bases, the J end lost 0 bases, and 13 bases lay between the germline ends. The CDR3 totals 16 residues. Germline-derived CDR1 and CDR2 are PRHDT and FYEKMQ (reference sequence).

V gene TRBV2 combines with J gene TRBJ1-2; tentatively, D is TRBD1 (5 bases). The CDR3 is 16 amino acids. V shed 7 bases and J shed 4 bases, with 22 bases lying between them. Germline V lookup: CDR1 SNHLY, CDR2 FYNNEI. This CDR3 reads CASTSGLGKMGYGYTF. For the CDR3, the DNA is TGTGCCAGCACCTCGGGACTCGGAAAGATGGGCTATGGCTACACCTTC.

The chain recombines TRBV7-8 with TRBJ1-1; D is perhaps TRBD1 (5 bases). The CDR3 is made up of 14 amino acids. Germline assignment: CDR1 SGHVS and CDR2 FQNEAQ. V dropped 1 base and J dropped 11 bases, with 17 bases sitting between them. The CDR3 coding sequence is TGTGCCAGCAGCTTAGAGACAGATTACTTGGCGGCTTTCTTT. Its protein is CASSLETDYLAAFF. Full variable domain (outside the CDR3, taken from reference TRBV7-8 and TRBJ1-1): GAGVSQSPRYKVAKRGQDVALRCDPISGHVSLFWYQQALGQGPEFLTYFQNEAQLDKSGLPSDRFFAERPEGSVSTLKIQRTQQEDSAVYLCASSLETDYLAAFFGQGTRLTVV.

The chain uses TRBV6-5 and TRBJ2-1, with 8 bases identical to TRBD1. V shed 5 bases, J shed 4 bases, and the junction held 7 bases outside the gene matches. This CDR3 contains 15 residues. Looked up from germline, CDR1 is MNHEY and CDR2 is SVGAGI. The CDR3 coding sequence is TGTGCCAGCAGTACCGACAGGGGACTTTACAATGAGCAGTTCTTC. This sequence encodes CASSTDRGLYNEQFF.

The chain uses TRBV2 and TRBJ2-5; D is possibly TRBD1 (6 bases). This CDR3 is built from 13 residues. In germline, CDR1 is SNHLY, CDR2 FYNNEI. V lost 9 bases to trimming and J lost 1 base, with 12 bases between them. CDR3 in DNA: TGTGCCAGAGAGACAGGAGTCCAAGAGACCCAGTACTTC. Translating gives CARETGVQETQYF.